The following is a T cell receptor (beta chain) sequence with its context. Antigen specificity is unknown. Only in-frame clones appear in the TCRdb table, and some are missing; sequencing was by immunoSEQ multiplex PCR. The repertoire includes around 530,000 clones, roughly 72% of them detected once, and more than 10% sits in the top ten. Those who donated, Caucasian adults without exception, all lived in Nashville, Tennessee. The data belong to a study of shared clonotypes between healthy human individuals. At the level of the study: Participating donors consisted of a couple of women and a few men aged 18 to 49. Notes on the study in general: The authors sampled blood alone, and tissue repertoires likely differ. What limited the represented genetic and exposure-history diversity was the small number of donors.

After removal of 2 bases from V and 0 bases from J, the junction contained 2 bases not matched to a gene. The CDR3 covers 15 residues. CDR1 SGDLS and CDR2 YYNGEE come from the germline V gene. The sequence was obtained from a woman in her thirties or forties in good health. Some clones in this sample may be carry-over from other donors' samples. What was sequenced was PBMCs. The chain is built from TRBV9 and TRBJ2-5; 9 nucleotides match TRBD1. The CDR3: CASSVDRGYQETQYF. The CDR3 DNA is TGTGCCAGCAGCGTGGACAGGGGATACCAAGAGACCCAGTACTTC.